One sample yielded the 8 T cell receptor beta chains listed below, sequenced in a study of T-cell memory formation after mild COVID-19. Using its own MiXCR run on the 5' RACE reads, TCRdb lists one record per CDR3 protein. The sample lists about 320,000 distinct CDR3 sequences, more than 13% occurring once. The sample comprised PBMCs or a T cell subset sorted from them (not recorded which). Every receptor here comes from a man between 18 and 35 years old who had mild COVID-19 (a few samples of this study predate the infection). Cell type and time point are not known.

In this sample, this clonotype turned up a few times. The chain couples TRBV18 to TRBJ2-1; 7 nucleotides line up with TRBD2. The trim removed 1 base at V and 9 bases at J, leaving 9 bases unmatched. The germline gives CDR1 KGHSH, CDR2 LQKENI. This CDR3 has 15 residues. Written as DNA, the CDR3 is TGTGCCAGCTCACCACGTCGGGCGTTAGCGGGTGAGCAGTTCTTC. Encoded protein: CASSPRRALAGEQFF.

The V call is TRBV10-2, the J call TRBJ2-3; TRBD2 aligns across 8 bases. CDR3 length: 15 amino acids. Germline loops: CDR1 WSHSY, CDR2 SAAADI. V lost 4 bases, J lost 2 bases, and 5 bases stayed unmatched. The CDR3, as DNA: TGCGCCAGCAGTGGAACGGGGGGGGTCACAGATACGCAGTATTTT. Protein product: CASSGTGGVTDTQYF.

This chain links TRBV5-1 with TRBJ2-2; D is uncertain. The ends were cut back, 6 bases at V and 0 bases at J, with 9 bases in the middle. CDR3 length: 14 amino acids. Per germline, CDR1 SGHRS and CDR2 YFSETQ. The CDR3 loop is CASKDAPNTGELFF. In DNA form, the CDR3 reads TGCGCCAGCAAAGACGCCCCGAACACCGGGGAGCTGTTTTTT.

Only a few counts were recorded for this clonotype. J is TRBJ2-1 and V is TRBV7-3; perhaps TRBD1 as D (5 bases). Germline assignment: CDR1 SGHTA and CDR2 FQGTGA. Trimming pared 1 base from V and 5 bases from J, leaving 6 bases between. The CDR3 consists of 13 residues. The CDR3 is CASSLKGNNEQFF. CDR3 bases: TGTGCCAGCAGCTTAAAGGGGAACAATGAGCAGTTCTTC.

A few counts support this clonotype. The chain employs TRBV7-2 and TRBJ2-7, with D perhaps matching TRBD2 (5 bases). V was cut by 1 base and J by 6 bases, with 10 bases left in between. The germline CDR1 and CDR2 sequences are SGHTA and FQGNSA. CDR3 length: 13 amino acids. The CDR3 sequence is CASSLVRDSEQYF. The CDR3, as DNA: TGTGCCAGCAGCTTAGTACGGGATAGCGAGCAGTACTTC.

This clonotype was detected a few times. The chain employs TRBV12-3 or TRBV12-4 and TRBJ1-1, with unresolved D. Trimming removed 3 bases at V and 1 base at J, with 9 bases between. This CDR3 has 14 amino acids. CDR3 in amino acids: CASSFTIRNTEAFF. DNA of the CDR3: TGTGCCAGCAGTTTTACGATCAGGAACACTGAAGCTTTCTTT.

Ten or more counts support this clonotype. The V gene is TRBV7-2, the J gene TRBJ2-5, with 9 nucleotides matching TRBD2. Unmatched junction bases numbered 2, after V lost 1 base and J lost 2 bases. Germline CDR1 SGHTA, CDR2 FQGNSA. The CDR3 is 15 residues long. The CDR3 region has the DNA TGTGCCAGCAGCTTAGTTGCGGGGGGGCAAGAGACCCAGTACTTC. Translated: CASSLVAGGQETQYF.

This clonotype has a handful of counts. The J gene is TRBJ2-2, the V gene TRBV10-3; 12 nucleotides line up with TRBD1. The V and J ends lost 4 bases and 5 bases, in that order; junction bases with no gene match: 5. Germline CDR1 reads ENHRY; CDR2 reads SYGVKD. The CDR3 sequence is 16 residues long. CDR3 sequence reads: CAISGGQGARTGELFF. In DNA form, the CDR3 reads TGTGCCATCAGTGGGGGACAGGGGGCGCGTACCGGGGAGCTGTTTTTT.